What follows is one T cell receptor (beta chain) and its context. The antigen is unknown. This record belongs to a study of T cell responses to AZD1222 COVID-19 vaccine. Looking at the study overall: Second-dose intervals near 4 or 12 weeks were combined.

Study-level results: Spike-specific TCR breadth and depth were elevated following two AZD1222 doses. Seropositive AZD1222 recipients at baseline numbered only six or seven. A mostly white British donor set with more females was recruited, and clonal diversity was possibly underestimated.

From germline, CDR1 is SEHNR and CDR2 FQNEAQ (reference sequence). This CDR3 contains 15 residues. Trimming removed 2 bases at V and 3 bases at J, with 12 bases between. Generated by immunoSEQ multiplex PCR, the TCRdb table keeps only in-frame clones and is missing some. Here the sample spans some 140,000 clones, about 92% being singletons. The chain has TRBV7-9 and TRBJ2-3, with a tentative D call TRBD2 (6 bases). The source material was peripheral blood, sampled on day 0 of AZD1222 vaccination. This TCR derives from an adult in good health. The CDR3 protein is CASSLTGVGTDTQYF. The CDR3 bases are TGTGCCAGCAGCTTAACGGGAGTAGGGACAGATACGCAGTATTTT.